This T cell receptor (beta chain) emerged from a study of T cell repertoires in cytomegalovirus infection. Study context: Shared public TCR beta signatures pointed to both CMV infection and a matching HLA type.

The V gene end was trimmed by 1 base and the J gene end by 5 bases; junction bases not matched to a gene: 5. Germline CDR1 SGHTA, CDR2 FQGNSA. The CDR3 has 16 residues. TCRdb used MiXCR to reprocess the reads, holding one entry per CDR3 protein. The sample carries about 330,000 distinct CDR3 sequences, over 7.5% recorded once. Study-wide points: CMV-specific TCR beta clonotypes restricted by HLA-C were the ones dominating the ex vivo response.

A note on this clonotype: The antigen remains unidentified.

Sequenced sample: PBMCs. The TCR sequence derives from a human donor in good health (CMV status not recorded). Some clones in this sample may be carry-over from other donors' samples. The chain combines TRBV7-2 with TRBJ2-2, with 9 bases matching TRBD1. CDR3 DNA: TGTGCCAGCAGCTTAGTTGGGACAGGGAGGACCGGGGAGCTGTTTTTT. It yields the protein CASSLVGTGRTGELFF.